This TCR beta chain derives from a study of blood T cell repertoires in COVID-19. Study summary: In each case, the material was cDNA or gDNA derived from T cells, B-cell-depleted T cells, or PBMCs.

The V gene end was trimmed by 1 base and the J gene end by 2 bases; junction bases not matched to a gene: 2. This CDR3 contains 16 residues. CDR1 and CDR2 (germline): LGHNA, YNFKEQ. Original processing notes: Estimates of nucleated cell counts were drawn from the amplification of reference gene primers. Here immunoSEQ multiplex PCR was the method, and the copy in TCRdb shows in-frame clones only, minus some. That table gives V, J and clone size, and the DNA gave D and trimming. The profile shows 20,000 to 25,000 clones, more than 70% of them singletons. Sequencing was carried out using peripheral blood. The receptor comes from a human donor with active COVID-19. The donor label of this sample is uncertain. This chain links TRBV4-2 with TRBJ2-1; TRBD2 matches at 10 bases. Here the CDR3 DNA reads TGTGCCAGCAGCCAAGGGACTAGCGGCGCCTACAATGAGCAGTTCTTC. This gives the protein CASSQGTSGAYNEQFF.